The 18 T cell receptor beta chains given below trace back to one sample, sequenced in a study of T cells in localized non-small cell lung cancer (dated by TCRdb to about 2020). To prepare the library, the immunoSEQ multiplex PCR assay was applied. The table was pulled from immuneACCESS by TCRdb, which kept in-frame rearrangements only. Such tables lose some clones; where checked, under half of the loss comes from unresolved V genes, and the rest has no known cause. The sample table shows 5,000 to 7,000 clones, and 20% to 25% are seen once. The ten largest clones add up to 7.5% to 10% of the sample. This sample comprised lung tumor tissue, obtained before any cancer treatment. The receptors come from a female donor over 55 with stage I lung adenocarcinoma.

The chain is built from TRBV30 and TRBJ1-5; no clear D gene. Germline CDR1 and CDR2: GTSNPN and SVGIG (reference sequence). This CDR3 is built from 14 residues. The CDR3 loop is CAWAKREGNQPQHF. In nucleotides, the CDR3 is TGTGCTTGGGCCAAAAGGGAGGGCAATCAGCCCCAGCATTTT.

By share of the sample, this clone is large (0.1 to 1%). This chain joins TRBV11-3 and TRBJ1-1; D not resolved. The length of the CDR3 is 15 residues. Germline V gene lookup returns CDR1 SGHNT and CDR2 YENEEA. The ends were cut back, 5 bases at V and 1 base at J, with 14 bases in the middle. The CDR3, as DNA: TGTGCCAGCAGCCCCTGGTCAGCCACGAACACTGAAGCTTTCTTT. Translated: CASSPWSATNTEAFF.

The chain links TRBV14 to TRBJ2-7, with D possibly matching TRBD1 (6 bases). CDR3 length: 15 amino acids. In germline, CDR1 is SGHDN, CDR2 FVKESK. V lost 1 base and J lost 2, with 12 bases in between. The CDR3 sequence is CASSQATGLAYEQYF. The CDR3, as DNA: TGTGCCAGCAGCCAAGCGACAGGTTTAGCCTACGAGCAGTACTTC.

This clone was observed a handful of times. The genes are TRBV9 and TRBJ2-7; D perhaps matches TRBD2 (5 bases). Germline CDR1 reads SGDLS; CDR2 reads YYNGEE. This CDR3 spans 19 amino acids. Trimming took 0 bases from V and 3 from J, leaving 25 bases between them. For the CDR3, the DNA is TGTGCCAGCAGCGTAGGAATAGCTTCGGGGAACGACCCAAACTACGAGCAGTACTTC. Protein sequence: CASSVGIASGNDPNYEQYF. The whole variable domain, remainder taken from reference TRBV9 and TRBJ2-7, is DSGVTQTPKHLITATGQRVTLRCSPRSGDLSVYWYQQSLDQGLQFLIQYYNGEERAKGNILERFSAQQFPDLHSELNLSSLELGDSALYFCASSVGIASGNDPNYEQYFGPGTRLTVT.

This clone appeared a few times. The chain carries TRBV6-8 and TRBJ1-1; D is undetermined. V was trimmed by 6 bases and J by 0 bases, leaving 14 bases between them. Germline V CDR1 and CDR2: MNHGY, SAAAGT. This CDR3 comprises 15 residues. The CDR3 coding sequence is TGTGCCAGCAGATCAACACAGAATTTGAACACTGAAGCTTTCTTT. This translates into CASRSTQNLNTEAFF.

V usage is TRBV12-5 and J usage is TRBJ2-4; D not certain. Germline V CDR1 and CDR2: LGHNT, FRNRAP. CDR3 length: 14 amino acids. The CDR3 region has the DNA TGTGCCAGTACCCTGACCCTAGCCAAAAACATTCAGTACTTC. It encodes CASTLTLAKNIQYF.

This clone was picked up a small number of times. One end of the junction is discordant with germline, which a read error may explain. DNA of the CDR3: TGTGCCATCAGTATGGGACTAGCGGGGAGCACAGATACGCAGTATTTT. Its protein is CAISMGLAGSTDTQYF. V is TRBV6-8 and J is TRBJ2-3; 13 nucleotides line up with TRBD2. There are 16 residues in the CDR3. The germline gives CDR1 MNHGY, CDR2 SAAAGT.

This clone was picked up a small number of times. The V gene is TRBV30, the J gene TRBJ1-2; the D gene is possibly TRBD1 (5 bases). The ends were cut back, 4 bases at V and 3 bases at J, with 18 bases in the middle. The CDR3 has 15 residues. Germline CDR1 is GTSNPN and CDR2 is SVGIG (reference sequence). CDR3 loop: CAWMDPGGTHYGYTF. In nucleotides, the CDR3 is TGTGCCTGGATGGACCCGGGAGGGACCCACTATGGCTACACCTTC. Supplemented by reference TRBV30 and TRBJ1-2, the full variable domain reads SQTIHQWPATLVQPVGSPLSLECTVEGTSNPNLYWYRQAAGRGLQLLFYSVGIGQISSEVPQNLSASRPQDRQFILSSKKLLLSDSGFYLCAWMDPGGTHYGYTFGSGTRLTVV.

The chain links TRBV6-8 to TRBJ1-2, with D unresolved. This CDR3 contains 16 residues. V was trimmed by 6 bases and J by 4 bases, leaving 21 bases between them. Per germline, CDR1 MNHGY and CDR2 SAAAGT. CDR3 amino acids: CASRPIASTTAYGYTF. In DNA form, the CDR3 reads TGTGCCAGCAGACCCATTGCCTCTACAACCGCCTATGGCTACACCTTC.

This clone was seen a handful of times. The rearrangement links TRBV14 to TRBJ2-6; no firm D call. This CDR3 comprises 13 residues. Germline V gene lookup returns CDR1 SGHDN and CDR2 FVKESK. Trimming pared 5 bases from V and 1 base from J, leaving 3 bases between. CDR3 region: CASSMSGANVLTF. The DNA for the CDR3 is TGTGCCAGCAGCATGTCTGGGGCCAACGTCCTGACTTTC.

This clone occurred once. This chain links TRBV29-1 with TRBJ2-3, with 9 nucleotides matching TRBD1. The CDR3 consists of 14 residues. Per the germline V gene, CDR1 is SQVTM and CDR2 is ANQGSEA. J gave up 1 base and V 7 bases, and 6 bases lay outside the gene matches. The CDR3 here is CSAIQGAGTDTQYF. The CDR3 coding sequence is TGCAGCGCAATACAGGGGGCAGGCACAGATACGCAGTATTTT.

This clone was observed once. The rearrangement uses TRBV19 and TRBJ2-7; 8 nucleotides align to TRBD2. The CDR3 runs to 15 residues. Germline CDR1 LNHDA, CDR2 SQIVND (reference sequence). J was trimmed by 2 bases and V by 3 bases; bases with no gene match: 6. Here the CDR3 DNA reads TGTGCCAGTAGTATGGCAGCGGGAGCAACCTACGAGCAGTACTTC. This encodes CASSMAAGATYEQYF.

CDR3 residues: CASSPELLAGVNEQFF. CDR3 sequence (DNA): TGTGCCAGCTCACCAGAGCTACTAGCGGGTGTCAATGAGCAGTTCTTC. The rearrangement uses TRBV18 and TRBJ2-1; 9 bases are a match to TRBD2. The CDR3 consists of 16 residues. The germline V gene encodes CDR1 KGHSH and CDR2 LQKENI. Trimming removed 2 bases from V and 6 bases from J; junction bases left unmatched: 8.

The genes are TRBV28 and TRBJ2-2; D not certain. CDR3 length equals 13 residues. Trimming took off 2 bases at V and 5 bases at J, with 6 bases between the two ends. Germline V lookup: CDR1 MDHEN, CDR2 SYDVKM. The CDR3 DNA reads as TGTGCCAGCAGTTTACTAGGAACCGGGGAGCTGTTTTTT. Protein sequence: CASSLLGTGELFF.

This clone was counted between two and nine times. This sequence joins TRBV9 and TRBJ1-1; possibly TRBD1 for D (5 bases). The CDR3 consists of 12 residues. From germline, CDR1 is SGDLS and CDR2 YYNGEE. Trimming removed 8 bases from V and 6 bases from J, with 14 bases in between. The CDR3 sequence is CASYLRDAEAFF. CDR3 nucleotides: TGTGCCAGTTATCTACGGGACGCTGAAGCTTTCTTT.

This clone was detected only a few times. The chain recombines TRBV12-5 with TRBJ2-3; TRBD1 might be the D (5 bases). Per the germline V gene, CDR1 is LGHNT and CDR2 is FRNRAP. CDR3 length: 14 amino acids. Trimming stripped 1 base from V and 2 bases from J, with 7 bases between. Here the CDR3 DNA reads TGTGCTAGTGGTTTGGGACAGAACACAGATACGCAGTATTTT. This codes for CASGLGQNTDTQYF. The full variable domain, completed using reference TRBV12-5 and TRBJ2-3, is DARVTQTPRHKVTEMGQEVTMRCQPILGHNTVFWYRQTMMQGLELLAYFRNRAPLDDSGMPKDRFSAEMPDATLATLKIQPSEPRDSAVYFCASGLGQNTDTQYFGPGTRLTVL.

This clone turned up a few times. The rearrangement links TRBV29-1 to TRBJ1-1; D is perhaps TRBD1 (5 bases). The germline V and J ends were trimmed by 7 bases and 2 bases, with 17 bases remaining between them. The CDR3 contains 14 residues. CDR1 and CDR2 from the germline V gene are SQVTM and ANQGSEA. The CDR3 loop is CSASLGGFNTEAFF. The CDR3 coding sequence is TGCAGCGCCAGTTTGGGGGGATTTAACACTGAAGCTTTCTTT.

The rearrangement links TRBV6-8 to TRBJ2-3, with TRBD1 matching 9 bases. Trimming at V came to 6 bases and at J to 4 bases, leaving 14 bases not matched to a gene. Germline V gene lookup returns CDR1 MNHGY and CDR2 SAAAGT. The CDR3 loop spans 17 amino acids. CDR3 nucleotide sequence: TGTGCCAGCAGAACACCTTCCGGGACAGGGTACGCAGATACGCAGTATTTT. Amino acids: CASRTPSGTGYADTQYF.